The TCR beta chain described here comes from a study of cytomegalovirus exposure and HLA in healthy donors. Study-level results: For presence/absence analyses, sequencing depth was assumed to be roughly uniform across donors. An analysis that came later showed most CMV-associated TCR beta chains appearing HLA-restricted.

Trimming left V 6 bases short and J 8 bases short, with 13 bases between. Germline loops: CDR1 MDHEN, CDR2 SYDVKM. The CDR3 covers 12 residues. A word on this clone: Its specificity is unknown.

The primer mix had 60 Vbeta and 13 Jbeta primers. This table comes from immunoSEQ multiplex PCR, and its TCRdb copy is limited to in-frame clones, with some not included. The sample holds 110,000 to 150,000 clones, 65% to 80% seen once. The sequenced sample consisted of PBMCs. This clonotype originated in a male donor in good health and CMV-seropositive. The chain carries TRBV28 and TRBJ1-2, with D possibly matching TRBD1 (5 bases). The CDR3 is CASRTGEGGYTF. CDR3 in DNA: TGTGCCAGCAGAACGGGGGAGGGGGGCTACACCTTC.